Presented here are 17 T cell receptor beta chains from one specimen sequenced in a study of shared clonotypes between healthy human individuals. Cells designated naive CD8 were CD45RO-negative and were positively selected for CCR7, with terminally differentiated effector memory CD45RA+ cells excluded. Libraries were prepared by immunoSEQ multiplex PCR; TCRdb keeps only in-frame clonotypes and omits some of them. The repertoire has about 2 million clones, about 95% of them found once; the top ten carry 1.2%. Specimen: naive CD8+ T cells sorted from blood. The source is a man younger than 35 in good health.

The DNA of the CDR3 is TGTGCCAGCAGCGTAGGTTTACCTTACAATGAGCAGTTCTTC. Encoded protein: CASSVGLPYNEQFF. V and J are TRBV9 and TRBJ2-1, with D unresolved. The V end lost 0 bases, the J end lost 4 bases, and 8 bases lay between the germline ends. The germline V gene encodes CDR1 SGDLS and CDR2 YYNGEE. The CDR3 runs to 14 residues.

The DNA for the CDR3 is TGTGCCAGCAGCCCCCCTCTAATTGCGGACCCTGAGCAGTTCTTC. It codes for CASSPPLIADPEQFF. The gene calls are TRBV7-9 and TRBJ2-1; D is ambiguous. Germline assignment: CDR1 SEHNR and CDR2 FQNEAQ (reference sequence). V was cut by 5 bases and J by 9 bases, with 20 bases left in between. The CDR3 totals 15 residues.

The V gene is TRBV2, the J gene TRBJ2-5; the D call may be TRBD1 or TRBD2 (5 bases each). V shed 3 bases and J shed 3 bases, with 14 bases lying between them. The CDR3 loop spans 15 amino acids. The germline V gene encodes CDR1 SNHLY and CDR2 FYNNEI. For the CDR3, the DNA is TGTGCCAGCAGTGACCCCGGGGCAATCAAAGAGACCCAGTACTTC. As protein: CASSDPGAIKETQYF.

This clone was observed once. The chain links TRBV2 to TRBJ2-5; the match to TRBD1 covers 9 bases. V was pared by 5 bases and J by 7 bases, with 5 bases of the junction left unmatched. From germline, CDR1 is SNHLY and CDR2 FYNNEI. This CDR3 has 13 amino acids. CDR3: CASSRGQGRTQYF. The DNA for the CDR3 is TGTGCCAGCAGTCGCGGACAGGGGAGGACCCAGTACTTC.

The chain couples TRBV7-9 to TRBJ1-5, with a weak D call TRBD1 (6 bases). The V gene lost 3 bases and the J gene lost 9 bases, with 15 bases spanning the gap. Germline CDR1 and CDR2: SEHNR and FQNEAQ (reference sequence). This CDR3 comprises 14 residues. CDR3 in amino acids: CASSLRDTDTPQHF. The CDR3 DNA sequence: TGTGCCAGCAGCTTGAGGGACACCGATACGCCCCAGCATTTT.

Remarks on this clone: The junction departs from germline at one end; a sequencing error may be responsible. This chain joins TRBV7-7 and TRBJ2-3; TRBD2 matches at 16 bases. CDR3 length: 21 amino acids. Germline loops: CDR1 SSHAT, CDR2 FNYEAQ (reference sequence). Here the CDR3 DNA reads TGTGCTAGCAGCTCCGGGACCCCGGGACTAGCGGGGGGGTTTTGGAGCCATACGCAGTATTTT. The encoded protein is CASSSGTPGLAGGFWSHTQYF.

As regards this clone: This sample includes further DNA sequences coding for the same CDR3. The rearrangement links TRBV9 to TRBJ2-1; D assignment may be TRBD1 or TRBD2 (5 bases each). The V end lost 4 bases, the J end lost 0 bases, and 11 bases lay between the germline ends. The CDR3 consists of 15 residues. In germline, CDR1 is SGDLS, CDR2 YYNGEE. DNA for the CDR3: TGTGCCAGCAGCCCCGGGACGGGCTCCTACAATGAGCAGTTCTTC. Translating it yields CASSPGTGSYNEQFF.

The chain is built from TRBV4-3 and TRBJ2-7; the D is unclear. The CDR3 is 14 residues long. Trimming stripped 2 bases from V and 4 bases from J, with 12 bases between. CDR1 and CDR2 (germline): LGHNA, YSLEER. CDR3 amino acids: CASSQNPADYEQYF. CDR3 bases: TGCGCCAGCAGCCAAAATCCGGCGGATTACGAGCAGTACTTC.

V is TRBV11-2 and J is TRBJ2-7, with a possible D match to TRBD2 (5 bases). Trimming cost V 1 base and J 3 bases, with 13 bases left between them. Looked up from germline, CDR1 is SGHAT and CDR2 is FQNNGV. The CDR3 runs to 15 residues. The chain's CDR3 is CASSLAGEPYYEQYF. CDR3 bases: TGTGCCAGCAGCTTAGCCGGGGAGCCTTACTACGAGCAGTACTTC.

This clone was seen a few times. This sample also contains other DNA sequences that code for the same CDR3. This rearrangement joins TRBV27 to TRBJ2-7, with 9 nucleotides matching TRBD1. Germline CDR1 reads MNHEY; CDR2 reads SMNVEV (reference sequence). The V gene end was trimmed by 3 bases and the J gene end by 3 bases; junction bases not matched to a gene: 3. This CDR3 contains 14 residues. The chain's CDR3 is CASSFLGQGYEQYF. The CDR3 nucleotides are TGTGCCAGCAGTTTCCTGGGACAGGGCTACGAGCAGTACTTC.

The gene calls are TRBV6-1 and TRBJ1-2, with 8 bases that match TRBD1. The CDR3 sequence is 16 residues long. Germline lookup yields CDR1 MNHNS and CDR2 SASEGT. With V trimmed by 4 bases and J by 10 bases, 17 bases remained unmatched. The CDR3 spells CASSAVSFSGGLYYTF. CDR3 DNA: TGTGCCAGCAGTGCAGTTTCCTTCTCAGGGGGCCTATACTACACCTTC.

The chain's CDR3 is CACLSTDTQYF. The CDR3 nucleotides read TGTGCCTGCCTAAGCACAGATACGCAGTATTTT. The chain joins TRBV30 to TRBJ2-3; D unclear. Per the germline V gene, CDR1 is GTSNPN and CDR2 is SVGIG (reference sequence). V was clipped by 6 bases and J by 0 bases, with 4 bases between them. This CDR3 spans 11 amino acids.

V gene TRBV30 combines with J gene TRBJ2-5, with TRBD1 identical over 9 bases. Trimming took 5 bases from V and 0 from J; bases not matched to a gene: 7. This CDR3 comprises 15 residues. Germline values: CDR1 GTSNPN, CDR2 SVGIG (reference sequence). CDR3 protein: CAWVPGTGYQETQYF. The CDR3 bases are TGTGCCTGGGTCCCCGGGACAGGGTACCAAGAGACCCAGTACTTC.

The chain has TRBV21-1 and TRBJ1-1. TRBV21-1 counts as a pseudogene. This CDR3 contains 16 residues. CDR3 sequence reads: CADSRVIREQNTEAFF. CDR3 sequence (DNA): TGTGCCGACTCACGGGTCATCAGGGAGCAAAACACTGAAGCTTTCTTT.

The chain combines TRBV9 with TRBJ2-1; 7 nucleotides line up with TRBD2. Germline V CDR1 and CDR2: SGDLS, YYNGEE. V shed 0 bases, J shed 8 bases, and the junction held 5 bases outside the gene matches. The CDR3 has 14 residues. The DNA for the CDR3 is TGTGCCAGCAGCGTAGCTGGGGGGGGTCATGAGCAGTTCTTC. It is translated as CASSVAGGGHEQFF. Based on the CDR3 plus reference TRBV9 and TRBJ2-1, the full variable domain is DSGVTQTPKHLITATGQRVTLRCSPRSGDLSVYWYQQSLDQGLQFLIQYYNGEERAKGNILERFSAQQFPDLHSELNLSSLELGDSALYFCASSVAGGGHEQFFGPGTRLTVL.

CDR3 in DNA: TGTGCCAGCAGTTTATCTGCCGGGACAGTAACTGAAGCTTTCTTT. Protein: CASSLSAGTVTEAFF. J is TRBJ1-1 and V is TRBV27, with TRBD1 identical over 7 bases. This CDR3 is 15 amino acids long. Germline CDR1 reads MNHEY; CDR2 reads SMNVEV (reference sequence). V lost 0 bases and J lost 5; bases outside the gene matches: 6.

The chain carries TRBV7-9 and TRBJ1-1; a weak D match, TRBD1 (5 bases). Germline V gives CDR1 SEHNR, CDR2 FQNEAQ (reference sequence). Between the trimmed V and J ends, which lost 4 bases and 4 bases, there was a span of 13 bases. The CDR3 contains 14 residues. CDR3 region: CASSSLGVVTEAFF. For the CDR3, the DNA is TGTGCCAGCAGCTCCCTAGGGGTAGTCACTGAAGCTTTCTTT.